Each of the 8 T cell receptor beta chains below was sequenced from the same sample in a study of regulatory T cells in long-lasting Graves disease. Sequencing libraries for TCR beta were prepared with iRepertoire HTBI primers and Arm-PCR of CDR3 regions. TCRdb called the multiplex PCR reads again in MiXCR, with one record for every CDR3 protein. The table lists roughly 510,000 distinct CDR3 sequences, roughly a sixth of them singletons. Time point: newly diagnosed GD, antithyroid drugs for less than 3 months. The TCR library was made from RNA extracted from PBMCs. The same sample was also studied in work on T cells in Graves' hyperthyroidism and ophthalmopathy.

The sequences come from peripheral blood mononuclear cells (PBMCs), collected at new diagnosis, from a patient treated with antithyroid drugs. Receptors were obtained from a man aged 18 to 29 with Graves disease.

This sequence joins TRBV4-2 and TRBJ2-7, with 8 bases lining up with TRBD2. Germline CDR1 is LGHNA and CDR2 is YNFKEQ. This CDR3 is built from 17 residues. The trim removed 4 bases at V and 2 bases at J, leaving 13 bases unmatched. The CDR3 loop reads CASSPEEGSGSTYEQYF. The CDR3 DNA follows: TGTGCCAGCAGCCCGGAGGAAGGAAGCGGGAGTACCTACGAGCAGTACTTC.

The V and J genes are TRBV3-1 and TRBJ2-1; TRBD2 matches at 10 bases. V lost 1 base and J lost 4; bases outside the gene matches: 7. The CDR3 runs 17 residues. The germline gives CDR1 LGHDT, CDR2 YNNKEL (reference sequence). The DNA for the CDR3 is TGTGCCAGCAGCCAAGCGTTTGTAGCGGGAGGTTACAATGAGCAGTTCTTC. Translating gives CASSQAFVAGGYNEQFF.

The chain couples TRBV25-1 to TRBJ2-1, with D unclear. The ends were cut back, 6 bases at V and 3 bases at J, with 12 bases in the middle. This CDR3 spans 14 amino acids. The germline V gene encodes CDR1 MGHDK and CDR2 SYGVNS. The CDR3 sequence is CASSGPTIYNEQFF. In DNA form, the CDR3 reads TGTGCCAGCAGCGGGCCTACTATCTACAATGAGCAGTTCTTC. Filled out from reference TRBV25-1 and TRBJ2-1, the complete variable domain reads EADIYQTPRYLVIGTGKKITLECSQTMGHDKMYWYQQDPGMELHLIHYSYGVNSTEKGDLSSESTVSRIRTEHFPLTLESARPSHTSQYLCASSGPTIYNEQFFGPGTRLTVL.

The chain has TRBV5-1 and TRBJ2-2, with D unclear. CDR1 and CDR2 from the germline V gene are SGHRS and YFSETQ. V lost 2 bases and J 7 bases, leaving 6 bases between the germline ends. CDR3 length: 12 amino acids. CDR3 sequence (DNA): TGCGCCAGCAGCTTCCCGGACGGGGAGCTGTTTTTT. Translation: CASSFPDGELFF.

This clonotype was recorded many times. This chain uses TRBV6-1 with TRBJ1-1; D is unclear. This CDR3 contains 12 residues. The germline V gene encodes CDR1 MNHNS and CDR2 SASEGT. Trimming stripped 4 bases from V and 4 bases from J, with 7 bases between. The CDR3 DNA is TGTGCCAGCAGTGGAGTTCTCACTGAAGCTTTCTTT. This sequence encodes CASSGVLTEAFF.

This clonotype was counted between two and nine times. The chain uses TRBV6-5 and TRBJ2-7; D perhaps matches TRBD2 (6 bases). The length of the CDR3 is 14 residues. Trimming removed 3 bases from V and 2 bases from J, with 11 bases in between. Germline-derived CDR1 and CDR2 are MNHEY and SVGAGI. CDR3 sequence reads: CASSYQGGAYEQYF. The CDR3 DNA reads TGTGCCAGCAGTTATCAGGGAGGCGCCTACGAGCAGTACTTC.

This clonotype has only a few counts. V is TRBV7-9 and J is TRBJ1-2; 9 positions agree with TRBD1. Per the germline V gene, CDR1 is SEHNR and CDR2 is FQNEAQ (reference sequence). The CDR3 loop spans 14 amino acids. V gave up 5 bases and J gave up 8 bases; unmatched junction bases: 9. CDR3 protein: CASSLGDRERGYTF. CDR3 sequence (DNA): TGTGCCAGCAGCCTAGGGGACAGGGAGCGGGGCTACACCTTC.

The chain couples TRBV7-9 to TRBJ2-7; 10 nucleotides match TRBD1. Germline lookup yields CDR1 SEHNR and CDR2 FQNEAQ (reference sequence). V lost 5 bases to trimming and J lost 5 bases; unmatched junction nucleotides: 6. The CDR3 is 14 amino acids. In DNA form, the CDR3 reads TGTGCCAGCAGCCAGGGACAGGGGATCGACGAGCAGTACTTC. Translated: CASSQGQGIDEQYF. Complete variable domain (other parts from reference TRBV7-9 and TRBJ2-7): DTGVSQNPRHKITKRGQNVTFRCDPISEHNRLYWYRQTLGQGPEFLTYFQNEAQLEKSRLLSDRFSAERPKGSFSTLEIQRTEQGDSAMYLCASSQGQGIDEQYFGPGTRLTVT.